This T cell receptor beta chain was identified during a study of blood T cell repertoires in COVID-19. The count of this clone is one. Authors' processing steps: Reference gene primer amplification yielded estimated nucleated cell counts. Clones were sequenced by immunoSEQ multiplex PCR, and TCRdb holds only the in-frame ones, with some missing. V and J calls and clone size are those listed in that table; D and trimming were worked out from the DNA. The sample yields 95,000 to 110,000 clones, roughly nine tenths seen once. CDR1 and CDR2 (germline): SGHRS, YFSETQ. J was trimmed by 8 bases and V by 0 bases; bases with no gene match: 11. The CDR3 covers 16 residues.

The sequence derives from an elderly woman in a cohort sampled during active COVID-19. The genes are TRBV5-1 and TRBJ1-2; 9 bases fit TRBD1. The sample was peripheral blood. Here the CDR3 DNA reads TGCGCCAGCAGCTTGGAGGGACAGGGTGGGCTTGGCGGCTACACCTTC. As protein: CASSLEGQGGLGGYTF.